Shown below are 3 T cell receptor beta chains from a single sample sequenced in a study of early T cells in non-severe SARS-CoV-2 infection. TCRdb reanalysed the 5' RACE reads using MiXCR and keeps one entry per CDR3 protein. The table shows under 60,000 distinct CDR3 sequences, with 9.3% occurring only once. Sequenced: whole blood. All receptors derive from an adult who was a healthcare worker with PCR-confirmed SARS-CoV-2 infection or an uninfected control (not recorded which).

This clonotype was seen many times. The chain carries TRBV29-1 and TRBJ1-1; tentative D call: TRBD1 (6 bases). With 5 bases removed from V and 5 bases from J, the gap between germline ends came to 12 bases. The CDR3 length is 12 residues. The V gene's germline CDR1 is SQVTM and CDR2 ANQGSEA. CDR3: CSVQGGGTEAFF. The CDR3 region has the DNA TGCAGCGTTCAGGGAGGGGGGACTGAAGCTTTCTTT. Variable domain in full (rest from reference TRBV29-1 and TRBJ1-1): SAVISQKPSRDICQRGTSLTIQCQVDSQVTMMFWYRQQPGQSLTLIATANQGSEATYESGFVIDKFPISRPNLTFSTLTVSNMSPEDSSIYLCSVQGGGTEAFFGQGTRLTVV.

With regard to this clonotype: An end of the junction differs from the germline gene, which may be a read error. V is TRBV4-1 and J is TRBJ2-5; D possibly matches TRBD1 or TRBD2 (5 bases each). The CDR3 has 17 amino acids. Germline V gene sequence: CDR1 MGHRA, CDR2 YSYEKL. The CDR3 region has the DNA TGCGCCAGCAGTCAAGATCCCCCGGGGACCGGAGGAGAGACCCAGTACTTC. Encoded protein: CASSQDPPGTGGETQYF.

In this sample, this clonotype turned up a few times. The CDR3 region is CSARAPTGVVEQFF. In nucleotides, the CDR3 is TGCAGTGCTAGGGCCCCGACGGGGGTGGTTGAGCAGTTCTTC. The chain uses TRBV20-1 and TRBJ2-1, with D tentatively TRBD2 (6 bases). Germline values: CDR1 DFQATT, CDR2 SNEGSKA (reference sequence). This CDR3 is built from 14 residues. Trimming took off 3 bases at V and 9 bases at J, with 18 bases between the two ends.